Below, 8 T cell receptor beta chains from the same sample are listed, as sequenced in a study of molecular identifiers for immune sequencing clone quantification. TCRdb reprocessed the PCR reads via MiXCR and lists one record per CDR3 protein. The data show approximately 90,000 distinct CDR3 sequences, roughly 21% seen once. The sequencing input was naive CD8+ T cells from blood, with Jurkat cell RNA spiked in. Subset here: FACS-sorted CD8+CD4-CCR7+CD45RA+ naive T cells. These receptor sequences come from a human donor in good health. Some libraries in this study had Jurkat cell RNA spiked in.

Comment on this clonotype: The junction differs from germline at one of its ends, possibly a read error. The CDR3 DNA sequence: TGTGTCATCAGTGAATCCGGGTCTGAAGCTTTCTTT. This codes for CVISESGSEAFF. V and J are TRBV10-3 and TRBJ1-1; D is unresolved. The CDR3 extends over 12 amino acids. The germline V gene has CDR1 ENHRY and CDR2 SYGVKD.

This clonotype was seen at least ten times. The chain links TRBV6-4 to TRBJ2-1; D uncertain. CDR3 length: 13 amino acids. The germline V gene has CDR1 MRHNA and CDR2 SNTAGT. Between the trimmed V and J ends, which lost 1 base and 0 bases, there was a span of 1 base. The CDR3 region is CASSDFSYNEQFF. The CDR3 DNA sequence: TGTGCCAGCAGTGACTTCTCCTACAATGAGCAGTTCTTC.

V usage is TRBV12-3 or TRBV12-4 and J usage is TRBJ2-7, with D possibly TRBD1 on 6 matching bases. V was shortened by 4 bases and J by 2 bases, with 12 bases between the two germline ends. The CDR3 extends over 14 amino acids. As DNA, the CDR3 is TGTGCCAGCAGTTACAGGGTTGGTCCCTACGAGCAGTACTTC. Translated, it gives CASSYRVGPYEQYF.

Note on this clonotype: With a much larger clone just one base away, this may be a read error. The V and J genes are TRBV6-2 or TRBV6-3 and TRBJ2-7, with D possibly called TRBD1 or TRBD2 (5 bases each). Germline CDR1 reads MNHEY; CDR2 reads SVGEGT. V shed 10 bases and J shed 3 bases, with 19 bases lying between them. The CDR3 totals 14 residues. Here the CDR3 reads CANKLDSGVYEQYF. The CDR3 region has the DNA TGTGCCAACAAACTCGACAGCGGAGTCTACGAGCAGTACTTC.

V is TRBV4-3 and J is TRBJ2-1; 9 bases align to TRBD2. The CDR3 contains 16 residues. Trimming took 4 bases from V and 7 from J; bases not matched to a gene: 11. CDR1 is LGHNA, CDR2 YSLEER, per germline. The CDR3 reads CASSPRWSSGINEQFF. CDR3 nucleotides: TGCGCCAGCAGCCCTCGTTGGTCTAGCGGGATTAATGAGCAGTTCTTC.

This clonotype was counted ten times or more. The CDR3 here is CASRPELAMSTDTQYF. In nucleotides, the CDR3 is TGTGCCAGCAGACCAGAACTAGCGATGAGCACAGATACGCAGTATTTT. The V call is TRBV7-9, the J call TRBJ2-3; 7 bases agree with TRBD2. The CDR3 runs to 16 residues. Germline V gene sequence: CDR1 SEHNR, CDR2 FQNEAQ (reference sequence). J gave up 0 bases and V 6 bases, and 9 bases lay outside the gene matches.

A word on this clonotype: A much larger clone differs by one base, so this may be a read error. This chain's CDR3 is CAISESLGPPYEQHF. For the CDR3, the DNA is TGTGCCATCAGTGAGTCGTTGGGACCCCCCTACGAGCAGCACTTC. This sequence joins TRBV10-3 and TRBJ2-7; either TRBD1 or TRBD2 may fit D (5 bases each). Germline CDR1 and CDR2: ENHRY and SYGVKD. This CDR3 is built from 15 residues.

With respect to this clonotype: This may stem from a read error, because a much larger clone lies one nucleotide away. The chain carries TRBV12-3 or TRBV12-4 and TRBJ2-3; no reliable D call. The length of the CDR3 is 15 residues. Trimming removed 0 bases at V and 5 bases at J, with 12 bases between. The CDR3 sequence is CASSLAEVLIDTQYF. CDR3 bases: TGTGCCAGCAGTTTAGCTGAGGTGTTGATAGATACGCAGTATTTT.